The 5 T cell receptor beta chains reported below all come from one sample, sequenced in a study of blood T cell repertoires in COVID-19. The data were produced by immunoSEQ multiplex PCR, yet TCRdb's version contains in-frame clones alone and is incomplete. The sample contains about 170,000 clones, approximately 85% of which appear only once. Source material: peripheral blood. The source of these receptors is a woman older than 75 with COVID-19, enrolled during active disease.

The chain recombines TRBV7-9 with TRBJ2-7; the D gene is possibly TRBD2 (6 bases). CDR1 and CDR2 (germline): SEHNR, FQNEAQ (reference sequence). With 5 bases removed from V and 0 bases from J, the gap between germline ends came to 14 bases. This CDR3 comprises 15 residues. The CDR3 here is CASSIRDSSSYEQYF. CDR3 nucleotides: TGTGCCAGCAGCATCCGGGACTCTAGCTCCTACGAGCAGTACTTC. Full variable domain (remainder filled in from reference TRBV7-9 and TRBJ2-7): DTGVSQNPRHKITKRGQNVTFRCDPISEHNRLYWYRQTLGQGPEFLTYFQNEAQLEKSRLLSDRFSAERPKGSFSTLEIQRTEQGDSAMYLCASSIRDSSSYEQYFGPGTRLTVT.

The chain joins TRBV9 to TRBJ1-2; TRBD1 matches at 9 bases. This CDR3 spans 16 amino acids. With V trimmed by 3 bases and J by 2 bases, 8 bases remained unmatched. The V gene's germline CDR1 is SGDLS and CDR2 YYNGEE. The CDR3 DNA reads as TGTGCCAGCAGCGGGGGAGGGACAGGGTCGAACTATGGCTACACCTTC. This sequence encodes CASSGGGTGSNYGYTF.

This chain links TRBV29-1 with TRBJ2-7; 8 bases match TRBD2. J was trimmed by 2 bases and V by 7 bases; bases with no gene match: 10. The CDR3 runs 14 residues. Germline values: CDR1 SQVTM, CDR2 ANQGSEA. In DNA form, the CDR3 reads TGCAGCGCTAAAAGGACTAGCACCACCTACGAGCAGTACTTC. It codes for CSAKRTSTTYEQYF.

The chain carries TRBV12-3 or TRBV12-4 and TRBJ1-2; D is undetermined. This CDR3 contains 12 residues. V gave up 5 bases and J gave up 8 bases, with 12 bases separating them. The CDR3 nucleotides read TGTGCCAGCAGTCTCGCGGGTGGGGGCTACACCTTC. Its protein is CASSLAGGGYTF.

The rearrangement joins TRBV15 to TRBJ1-5, with 7 positions matching TRBD1. V lost 1 base and J lost 5; bases outside the gene matches: 8. The CDR3 has 16 amino acids. Germline V gene lookup returns CDR1 LNHNV and CDR2 YYDKDF (reference sequence). Here the CDR3 reads CATSRVVTGAHQPQHF. As DNA, the CDR3 is TGTGCCACCAGCAGAGTTGTAACAGGGGCGCATCAGCCCCAGCATTTT. Based on the CDR3 plus reference TRBV15 and TRBJ1-5, the full variable domain is DAMVIQNPRYQVTQFGKPVTLSCSQTLNHNVMYWYQQKSSQAPKLLFHYYDKDFNNEADTPDNFQSRRPNTSFCFLDIRSPGLGDTAMYLCATSRVVTGAHQPQHFGDGTRLSIL.